The 5 T cell receptor beta chains listed next were all sequenced from one sample in a study of cytomegalovirus exposure and HLA in healthy donors. Primers for the PCR totalled 60 Vbeta and 13 Jbeta. This table comes from immunoSEQ multiplex PCR, and its TCRdb copy is limited to in-frame clones, with some not included. The profile shows roughly 150,000 clones, approximately 83% of them singletons. The sequenced sample consisted of PBMCs. The receptors originated from a male donor in good health and CMV-seronegative.

The chain carries TRBV6-5 and TRBJ2-5; D perhaps matches TRBD1 (5 bases). The tail of the sequence fits TRBJ2-7 better, so the J call may be wrong. CDR1 is MNHEY and CDR2 is SVGAGI in the germline V gene. The CDR3 runs 13 residues. CDR3 in amino acids: CASSDHRFYEQYF. The CDR3 nucleotides read TGTGCCAGCAGCGATCACAGGTTCTACGAGCAGTACTTC.

The genes are TRBV4-3 and TRBJ2-1, with TRBD2 matching over 14 bases. Trimming removed 0 bases from V and 5 bases from J; junction bases left unmatched: 3. CDR1 is LGHNA, CDR2 YSLEER, per germline. The CDR3 runs to 17 residues. The CDR3 nucleotides read TGCGCCAGCAGCCAAGACCTGGGACTAGCGGGAGACAATGAGCAGTTCTTC. It codes for CASSQDLGLAGDNEQFF.

The chain recombines TRBV29-1 with TRBJ2-1, with D possibly TRBD2 on 5 matching bases. CDR3 length equals 12 residues. Trimming took off 6 bases at V and 7 bases at J, with 13 bases between the two ends. Germline-derived CDR1 and CDR2 are SQVTM and ANQGSEA. The CDR3 reads CSVEVLANEQFF. The CDR3 region has the DNA TGCAGCGTCGAGGTCTTAGCGAATGAGCAGTTCTTC.

The chain couples TRBV10-3 to TRBJ2-1; 11 bases agree with TRBD2. Germline CDR1 reads ENHRY; CDR2 reads SYGVKD. This CDR3 spans 16 amino acids. Losses at the gene ends were 4 bases for V and 6 bases for J; bases not matched to a gene: 8. CDR3 DNA sequence: TGTGCCATCAGTGCCGTGACTAGCGGGAAGGGCAATGAGCAGTTCTTC. Protein: CAISAVTSGKGNEQFF.

The chain employs TRBV27 and TRBJ2-4, with D maybe TRBD2 (5 bases). V lost 3 bases and J 8 bases, leaving 11 bases between the germline ends. CDR1 and CDR2 from the germline V gene are MNHEY and SMNVEV (reference sequence). This CDR3 spans 13 amino acids. CDR3 DNA sequence: TGTGCCAGCAGTTTTGGAGGCGTTGACATTCAGTACTTC. Protein product: CASSFGGVDIQYF.